This TCR beta chain stems from a study of shared clonotypes between healthy human individuals. Study-wide findings and caveats: Memory subsets generally showed smaller estimated richness than naive subsets did.

Notes on this clone: Its antigen is currently unknown.

Germline V lookup: CDR1 MDHEN, CDR2 SYDVKM. V was trimmed by 2 bases and J by 0 bases, leaving 10 bases between them. CDR3 length: 15 residues. The data were produced by immunoSEQ multiplex PCR, yet TCRdb's version contains in-frame clones alone and is incomplete. The sample has under 1,100,000 clones; 75% to 85% are singletons. This TCR was recovered from a young man in good health. Some clones in this sample may be carry-over from other donors' samples. Sequenced: memory CD4+ T cells from PBMCs. As to subset: CD45RA-negative fraction. The J gene is TRBJ1-1, the V gene TRBV28, with D maybe TRBD1 (5 bases). The CDR3 DNA follows: TGTGCCAGCAGTTTAGGGGGGGGTTTGAACACTGAAGCTTTCTTT. It translates to CASSLGGGLNTEAFF.